One and the same sample provided the 28 T cell receptor beta chains below, sequenced in a study of TIL therapy for anti-PD-1-resistant metastatic lung cancer. The sample's time point: pre-treatment sample, taken before nivolumab and TIL therapy. The libraries were made with immunoSEQ v3. Method: immunoSEQ multiplex PCR; TCRdb's copy keeps in-frame clones and lacks some. Altogether 50,000 to 70,000 clones are present, more than 80% being singletons, with the ten largest covering less than 3%. This material consisted of blood, taken at baseline. The receptor source for this set is a person between 25 and 80 years old with non-small cell lung cancer.

The V gene is TRBV4-3, the J gene TRBJ2-7, with TRBD2 identical over 8 bases. Per the germline V gene, CDR1 is LGHNA and CDR2 is YSLEER. The V and J ends lost 4 bases and 1 base, in that order; junction bases with no gene match: 15. The CDR3 totals 18 residues. CDR3 coding DNA: TGCGCCAGCAGCCCGCCTGGCGGGGGGCCGGGTTCTTCCTACGAGCAGTACTTC. Translation: CASSPPGGGPGSSYEQYF.

The genes are TRBV30 and TRBJ2-7; possible D gene TRBD2, 5 bases. Germline V gene sequence: CDR1 GTSNPN, CDR2 SVGIG (reference sequence). V lost 0 bases and J lost 6, with 9 bases in between. This CDR3 spans 12 amino acids. CDR3 sequence (DNA): TGTGCCTGGAGTGTTCGGGAAGGCGAGCAGTACTTC. As protein: CAWSVREGEQYF.

This clone is a singleton in its sample. The chain has TRBV27 and TRBJ2-1; D is undetermined. This CDR3 contains 13 residues. Germline V gene lookup returns CDR1 MNHEY and CDR2 SMNVEV (reference sequence). V shed 0 bases and J shed 5 bases, with 5 bases lying between them. CDR3 sequence: CASSLSLDNEQFF. In nucleotides, the CDR3 is TGTGCCAGCAGTTTATCGTTGGACAATGAGCAGTTCTTC.

The rearrangement links TRBV7-9 to TRBJ2-2; D might be TRBD1 or TRBD2, each matching 5 bases. The V end was cut by 5 bases, the J end by 4 bases, with 11 bases between. The CDR3 sequence is 14 residues long. Germline V CDR1 and CDR2: SEHNR, FQNEAQ (reference sequence). The CDR3 is CASSRDVSTGELFF. In nucleotides, the CDR3 is TGTGCCAGCAGCCGGGACGTAAGCACCGGGGAGCTGTTTTTT.

This chain joins TRBV6-5 and TRBJ2-4; D is possibly TRBD2 (7 bases). This CDR3 contains 11 residues. Trimming cost V 10 bases and J 11 bases, with 15 bases left between them. Germline V gene lookup returns CDR1 MNHEY and CDR2 SVGAGI. CDR3 sequence: CATRGGRVQYF. In DNA form, the CDR3 reads TGTGCCACAAGGGGGGGGAGGGTTCAGTACTTC.

V is TRBV6-2 or TRBV6-3 and J is TRBJ2-7, with 7 bases lining up with TRBD2. The junction had 11 bases not matched to a gene; V was cut back by 5 bases and J by 4 bases. The CDR3 has 15 amino acids. CDR1 MNHEY and CDR2 SVGEGT come from the germline V gene. This chain's CDR3 is CASSKLARVRYEQYF. CDR3 nucleotides: TGTGCCAGCAGTAAACTAGCGCGAGTAAGATACGAGCAGTACTTC.

The chain is built from TRBV7-2 and TRBJ2-7; 11 bases agree with TRBD2. Germline V CDR1 and CDR2: SGHTA, FQGNSA. The CDR3 is 16 amino acids. V trimming: 1 base; J trimming: 7 bases; junction bases outside the gene matches: 9. CDR3 nucleotide sequence: TGTGCCAGCAGCTTAGGAGCTAGCGGGGGGCAGGGTGAGCAGTACTTC. Translating it yields CASSLGASGGQGEQYF.

The gene calls are TRBV4-1 and TRBJ1-2; no reliable D call. Germline V gives CDR1 MGHRA, CDR2 YSYEKL. With 3 bases removed from V and 4 bases from J, the gap between germline ends came to 12 bases. The CDR3 runs to 14 residues. CDR3 protein: CASSHQLLSYGYTF. DNA of the CDR3: TGCGCCAGCAGCCACCAACTCCTTTCCTATGGCTACACCTTC.

The rearrangement joins TRBV30 to TRBJ2-1; the D is unclear. There are 14 residues in the CDR3. CDR1 is GTSNPN, CDR2 SVGIG, per germline (reference sequence). V lost 0 bases and J 0 bases, leaving 6 bases between the germline ends. The CDR3 DNA sequence: TGTGCCTGGAGTGTATATGGCTCCTACAATGAGCAGTTCTTC. Translation gives CAWSVYGSYNEQFF.

The CDR3 loop is CATSDSSAWPEETQYF. Here the CDR3 DNA reads TGTGCCACCAGTGACTCTAGCGCATGGCCGGAAGAGACCCAGTACTTC. The rearrangement joins TRBV24-1 to TRBJ2-5; a possible D gene is TRBD2 (6 bases). Germline V gene sequence: CDR1 KGHDR, CDR2 SFDVKD. The CDR3 runs to 16 residues. The ends were cut back, 4 bases at V and 3 bases at J, with 17 bases in the middle.

The rearrangement joins TRBV27 to TRBJ2-3; TRBD2 might be the D (6 bases). The CDR3 consists of 15 residues. Germline CDR1 is MNHEY and CDR2 is SMNVEV (reference sequence). Trimming took off 3 bases at V and 2 bases at J, with 12 bases between the two ends. The CDR3 region has the DNA TGTGCCAGCAGTTTGACTAGAATGAACACAGATACGCAGTATTTT. This translates into CASSLTRMNTDTQYF.

V is TRBV7-9 and J is TRBJ2-3; the match to TRBD2 covers 11 bases. The CDR3 has 15 residues. The junction had 6 bases not matched to a gene; V was cut back by 6 bases and J by 4 bases. From germline, CDR1 is SEHNR and CDR2 FQNEAQ (reference sequence). The CDR3 loop reads CASRLTSGTSDTQYF. CDR3 sequence (DNA): TGTGCCAGCAGGCTGACTAGCGGGACGTCAGATACGCAGTATTTT.

The chain joins TRBV29-1 to TRBJ2-1; 8 bases fit TRBD2. Germline loops: CDR1 SQVTM, CDR2 ANQGSEA. This CDR3 comprises 13 residues. V lost 7 bases to trimming and J lost 5 bases; unmatched junction nucleotides: 7. This CDR3 reads CSALAGIHNEQFF. The CDR3 DNA reads TGCAGCGCCTTAGCGGGAATCCACAATGAGCAGTTCTTC.

This clone was seen a few times. The J gene is TRBJ2-1, the V gene TRBV10-2; D is perhaps TRBD1 (5 bases). CDR3 size: 14 residues. Trimming cost V 9 bases and J 3 bases, with 15 bases left between them. The germline gives CDR1 WSHSY, CDR2 SAAADI. The CDR3 region has the DNA TGCGCCAGACCGGACACGTTACTCTACAATGAGCAGTTCTTC. The encoded protein is CARPDTLLYNEQFF.

The genes are TRBV18 and TRBJ1-5; weak D call: TRBD1 (5 bases). Germline CDR1 KGHSH, CDR2 LQKENI. V was pared by 4 bases and J by 0 bases, with 13 bases between. This CDR3 spans 16 amino acids. CDR3 loop: CASSLVGAGSNQPQHF. The CDR3 DNA reads as TGTGCCAGCTCACTGGTAGGGGCAGGTAGCAATCAGCCCCAGCATTTT. Looking up the rest from reference TRBV18 and TRBJ1-5 gives the full variable domain: NAGVMQNPRHLVRRRGQEARLRCSPMKGHSHVYWYRQLPEEGLKFMVYLQKENIIDESGMPKERFSAEFPKEGPSILRIQQVVRGDSAAYFCASSLVGAGSNQPQHFGDGTRLSIL.

The rearrangement links TRBV7-2 to TRBJ2-7, with 12 nucleotides matching TRBD2. Germline values: CDR1 SGHTA, CDR2 FQGNSA. The CDR3 consists of 15 residues. J was trimmed by 3 bases and V by 2 bases; bases with no gene match: 2. The CDR3 here is CASSLTLAGGYEQYF. The CDR3 DNA reads TGTGCCAGCAGCTTAACACTAGCGGGAGGCTACGAGCAGTACTTC. The full variable domain, with the rest looked up from reference TRBV7-2 and TRBJ2-7, is GAGVSQSPSNKVTEKGKDVELRCDPISGHTALYWYRQSLGQGLEFLIYFQGNSAPDKSGLPSDRFSAERTGGSVSTLTIQRTQQEDSAVYLCASSLTLAGGYEQYFGPGTRLTVT.

The chain combines TRBV24-1 with TRBJ2-5; 13 bases match TRBD2. The V segment lost 4 bases and the J segment 2 bases; nucleotides outside the gene matches: 9. Germline CDR1 KGHDR, CDR2 SFDVKD. The CDR3 has 18 residues. This chain's CDR3 is CATSEAVPGLAGQETQYF. CDR3 nucleotide sequence: TGTGCCACCAGTGAGGCCGTACCGGGACTAGCGGGACAAGAGACCCAGTACTTC.

The genes are TRBV28 and TRBJ1-2; D is possibly TRBD1 (6 bases). Germline V gene data show CDR1 as MDHEN and CDR2 as SYDVKM. The CDR3 loop spans 15 amino acids. With 6 bases removed from V and 4 bases from J, the gap between germline ends came to 18 bases. In DNA, the CDR3 is TGTGCCAGCAGCACTGTTCGTAAAGGGGGCTATGGCTACACCTTC. Amino acids: CASSTVRKGGYGYTF.

V and J are TRBV5-1 and TRBJ1-1; 9 bases are a match to TRBD1. The ends lost 4 bases at V and 1 base at J; junction bases unmatched: 20. The germline V gene has CDR1 SGHRS and CDR2 YFSETQ. The CDR3 loop spans 20 amino acids. CDR3 region: CASSRTPGQGWAWENTEAFF. CDR3 bases: TGCGCCAGCAGCCGCACTCCGGGACAGGGATGGGCATGGGAGAACACTGAAGCTTTCTTT.

The genes are TRBV9 and TRBJ2-1, with 9 bases lining up with TRBD1. The germline gives CDR1 SGDLS, CDR2 YYNGEE. V shed 2 bases and J 6 bases; nucleotides not matched to a gene: 9. The CDR3 totals 16 residues. CDR3 in DNA: TGTGCCAGCAGCGTCAAGACCGGGACAGGGTTCAATGAGCAGTTCTTC. Translation: CASSVKTGTGFNEQFF.

The V gene is TRBV30, the J gene TRBJ1-1; D perhaps matches TRBD1 (5 bases). The CDR3 sequence is 13 residues long. The V gene's germline CDR1 is GTSNPN and CDR2 SVGIG (reference sequence). V was trimmed by 2 bases and J by 10 bases, leaving 17 bases between them. The CDR3 DNA reads TGTGCCTGGAGTCTTTCTGGGGGGGTCGGAGCTTTCTTT. Amino acids: CAWSLSGGVGAFF.

This sequence joins TRBV3-1 (or the pseudogene TRBV3-2) and TRBJ2-6, with D unclear. Germline lookup yields CDR1 LGHDT and CDR2 YNNKEL (reference sequence). Trimming left V 1 base short and J 0 bases short, with 10 bases between. There are 17 residues in the CDR3. Written as DNA, the CDR3 is TGTGCCAGCAGCCAAGGCCTCCTGAGCTCTGGGGCCAACGTCCTGACTTTC. Residues: CASSQGLLSSGANVLTF.

V and J are TRBV4-3 and TRBJ2-7; D remains ambiguous. The CDR3 covers 15 residues. The ends were cut back, 1 base at V and 2 bases at J, with 12 bases in the middle. Per the germline V gene, CDR1 is LGHNA and CDR2 is YSLEER. The DNA of the CDR3 is TGCGCCAGCAGCCAAGTCCACGGACCCACCTACGAGCAGTACTTC. Translation: CASSQVHGPTYEQYF.

This rearrangement joins TRBV6-5 to TRBJ1-1; TRBD1 matches at 9 bases. Germline CDR1 is MNHEY and CDR2 is SVGAGI. The J segment lost 4 bases and the V segment lost 5 bases, leaving 8 bases of the junction unmatched. The CDR3 loop spans 15 amino acids. CDR3 loop: CASSPRDREGTEAFF. The CDR3 DNA follows: TGTGCCAGCAGTCCGCGGGACAGGGAGGGCACTGAAGCTTTCTTT.

V gene TRBV6-5 combines with J gene TRBJ2-3; 10 positions agree with TRBD1. From germline, CDR1 is MNHEY and CDR2 SVGAGI. The CDR3 loop spans 15 amino acids. With 2 bases clipped from V and 3 bases from J, the junction kept 2 bases outside the gene matches. CDR3 nucleotides: TGTGCCAGCAGTTACGACAGGGGGCGGACAGATACGCAGTATTTT. This codes for CASSYDRGRTDTQYF.

The chain is built from TRBV6-2 or TRBV6-3 and TRBJ2-1; D is perhaps TRBD2 (6 bases). The germline V gene encodes CDR1 MNHEY and CDR2 SVGEGT. Trimming removed 3 bases from V and 0 bases from J, with 12 bases in between. The CDR3 consists of 16 residues. The CDR3 bases are TGTGCCAGCAGTTATTTAGCGGCTGGCTCCTACAATGAGCAGTTCTTC. Translation: CASSYLAAGSYNEQFF.

This chain uses TRBV11-3 with TRBJ2-5; D tentatively fits TRBD1 or TRBD2 (6 bases each). V was shortened by 1 base and J by 11 bases, with 14 bases between the two germline ends. Germline assignment: CDR1 SGHNT and CDR2 YENEEA. This CDR3 contains 13 residues. The CDR3 nucleotides read TGTGCCAGCAGCTTAGGAGGGGGAGGACTTCAGTACTTC. Translating gives CASSLGGGGLQYF.

This clone appeared a few times. V usage is TRBV5-8 and J usage is TRBJ1-6; D is ambiguous. The CDR3 totals 14 residues. Germline loops: CDR1 SGHTS, CDR2 YDEGEE. V gave up 1 base and J gave up 8 bases, with 10 bases separating them. Here the CDR3 reads CASSLWVRDSPLHF. In nucleotides, the CDR3 is TGTGCCAGCAGCTTGTGGGTGCGGGATTCACCCCTCCACTTT.